This passage covers 22 T cell receptor beta chains from one sample sequenced in a study of shared clonotypes between healthy human individuals. Profiled with immunoSEQ multiplex PCR; TCRdb holds only in-frame clones, not every one. The repertoire includes about 490,000 clones, about 79% of them detected once, and over 10% sits in the top ten. Sample: PBMCs. The receptors were sampled from a woman aged 40 to 55 in good health. Some clones in this sample may be carry-over from other donors' samples.

The chain carries TRBV4-2 and TRBJ2-1; D gene uncertain. The V and J ends lost 0 bases and 3 bases respectively, with 12 bases between them. The CDR3 consists of 16 residues. CDR1 is LGHNA and CDR2 is YNFKEQ in the germline V gene. CDR3 DNA sequence: TGTGCCAGCAGCCAAGATACTGCGCGTTACTACAATGAGCAGTTCTTC. This sequence encodes CASSQDTARYYNEQFF.

Note on this clone: A far larger clone lies a single base away; this is likely a read error. The chain recombines TRBV7-9 with TRBJ2-6; D gene unclear. This CDR3 region has 16 residues. Trimming took 5 bases from V and 2 from J, leaving 13 bases between them. Germline values: CDR1 SEHNR, CDR2 FQNEAQ (reference sequence). The CDR3 loop reads CASSPPVYPGANVLTF. In DNA form, the CDR3 reads TGTGCCAGCAGCCCCCCGGTCTACCCTGGGGCCAACGTCCTGACTTTC. Full variable domain (remainder filled in from reference TRBV7-9 and TRBJ2-6): DTGVSQNPRHKITKRGQNVTFRCDPISEHNRLYWYRQTLGQGPEFLTYFQNEAQLEKSRLLSDRFSAERPKGSFSTLEIQRTEQGDSAMYLCASSPPVYPGANVLTFGAGSRLTVL.

The chain employs TRBV11-2 and TRBJ2-3; D unresolved. This CDR3 is built from 14 residues. CDR1 and CDR2 (germline): SGHAT, FQNNGV. The V end lost 3 bases, the J end lost 5 bases, and 12 bases lay between the germline ends. This CDR3 reads CASSFNSIGDTQYF. CDR3 nucleotides: TGTGCCAGCAGCTTTAACAGCATCGGAGATACGCAGTATTTT.

The chain couples TRBV5-4 to TRBJ1-1; 8 nucleotides agree with TRBD1. CDR1 SGHNT and CDR2 YYREEE come from the germline V gene (reference sequence). The CDR3 length is 16 residues. After removal of 0 bases from V and 6 bases from J, the junction contained 10 bases not matched to a gene. The chain's CDR3 is CASSLAWTGRGAEAFF. The CDR3 region has the DNA TGTGCCAGCAGCTTGGCCTGGACAGGGCGGGGGGCTGAAGCTTTCTTT.

In DNA form, the CDR3 reads TGTGCCAGCAGTAGGACTAGCTTGTCCACAGATACGCAGTATTTT. It is translated as CASSRTSLSTDTQYF. The rearrangement joins TRBV6-4 to TRBJ2-3; 8 bases are shared with TRBD2. Germline trimming cut 5 bases from V and 2 bases from J; bases unmatched to any gene: 6. CDR1 MRHNA and CDR2 SNTAGT come from the germline V gene. The CDR3 spans 15 residues.

This clone was counted a few times. The rearrangement uses TRBV11-2 and TRBJ2-1, with TRBD2 identical over 7 bases. V was pared by 5 bases and J by 8 bases, with 12 bases of the junction left unmatched. Germline V lookup: CDR1 SGHAT, CDR2 FQNNGV. The CDR3 is 15 amino acids. The CDR3 bases are TGTGCCAGCAGCCTCGGACTAGAAATCTGGGATGAGCAGTTCTTC. Its translation: CASSLGLEIWDEQFF.

This chain links TRBV4-3 with TRBJ1-6, with 8 bases identical to TRBD1. Losses at the gene ends were 4 bases for V and 8 bases for J; bases not matched to a gene: 10. The CDR3 covers 16 residues. Germline CDR1 is LGHNA and CDR2 is YSLEER. CDR3 sequence: CASSPYGQGIDSPLHF. As DNA, the CDR3 is TGCGCCAGCAGCCCCTACGGACAGGGAATAGATTCACCCCTCCACTTT.

This clone was seen a handful of times. This chain connects TRBV19 to TRBJ1-1, with no clear D. Trimming shortened V by 3 bases and J by 5 bases, and 13 bases separated the two germline ends. CDR3 length: 14 residues. Germline lookup yields CDR1 LNHDA and CDR2 SQIVND (reference sequence). This chain's CDR3 is CASSIVGKGTEAFF. The CDR3 DNA is TGTGCCAGTAGTATTGTGGGGAAGGGAACTGAAGCTTTCTTT.

This chain links TRBV5-4 with TRBJ1-2; tentatively, D is TRBD1 (5 bases). Trimming cost V 1 base and J 6 bases, with 10 bases left between them. Germline-derived CDR1 and CDR2 are SGHNT and YYREEE (reference sequence). This CDR3 has 13 amino acids. CDR3 sequence: CASSLPGVHGYTF. CDR3 in DNA: TGTGCCAGCAGCTTGCCGGGGGTTCATGGCTACACCTTC.

On this clone itself: A single base separates this from a much larger clone, so it may be a read error. The chain couples TRBV7-8 to TRBJ1-1; 10 nucleotides match TRBD1. CDR1 and CDR2 from the germline V gene are SGHVS and FQNEAQ. This CDR3 contains 15 residues. In DNA, the CDR3 is TGTGCCAGCAGCTTGGGGGACAGGGGTTACACTGAAGCCTTCTTT. This codes for CASSLGDRGYTEAFF.

For this clone: The same CDR3 is also encoded by other DNA sequences in this sample. The chain is built from TRBV27 and TRBJ2-7, with TRBD2 as a possible D gene (5 bases). The V gene's germline CDR1 is MNHEY and CDR2 SMNVEV (reference sequence). The CDR3 is 14 amino acids. V was cut by 2 bases and J by 0 bases, with 8 bases left in between. The CDR3 here is CASSLAGSSYEQYF. CDR3 nucleotide sequence: TGTGCCAGCAGTTTAGCGGGTAGCTCCTACGAGCAGTACTTC.

The chain combines TRBV4-3 with TRBJ1-2, with 8 bases identical to TRBD1. CDR3 length: 15 amino acids. With V trimmed by 0 bases and J by 4 bases, 4 bases remained unmatched. The germline gives CDR1 LGHNA, CDR2 YSLEER. CDR3 nucleotide sequence: TGCGCCAGCAGCCAAGATGGGGGACAGGTCTATGGCTACACCTTC. Protein product: CASSQDGGQVYGYTF.

The V gene is TRBV5-1, the J gene TRBJ2-7; 8 nucleotides match TRBD2. Trimming at V came to 3 bases and at J to 0 bases, leaving 5 bases not matched to a gene. The CDR3 sequence is 15 residues long. CDR1 is SGHRS and CDR2 is YFSETQ in the germline V gene. The CDR3, as DNA: TGCGCCAGCAGCTGGACGGGGGGGAACTCCTACGAGCAGTACTTC. It encodes CASSWTGGNSYEQYF. Complete variable domain (other parts from reference TRBV5-1 and TRBJ2-7): KAGVTQTPRYLIKTRGQQVTLSCSPISGHRSVSWYQQTPGQGLQFLFEYFSETQRNKGNFPGRFSGRQFSNSRSEMNVSTLELGDSALYLCASSWTGGNSYEQYFGPGTRLTVT.

V gene TRBV28 combines with J gene TRBJ2-1; D remains unclear. Trimming stripped 4 bases from V and 7 bases from J, with 8 bases between. There are 12 residues in the CDR3. Germline lookup yields CDR1 MDHEN and CDR2 SYDVKM. In nucleotides, the CDR3 is TGTGCCAGCAGTTCTAATAGGAATGAGCAGTTCTTC. Protein: CASSSNRNEQFF. The complete variable domain, with remaining parts taken from reference TRBV28 and TRBJ2-1, reads DVKVTQSSRYLVKRTGEKVFLECVQDMDHENMFWYRQDPGLGLRLIYFSYDVKMKEKGDIPEGYSVSREKKERFSLILESASTNQTSMYLCASSSNRNEQFFGPGTRLTVL.

The genes are TRBV29-1 and TRBJ1-2; D not certain. The CDR3 totals 8 residues. Trimming removed 8 bases from V and 10 bases from J, with 8 bases in between. From germline, CDR1 is SQVTM and CDR2 ANQGSEA. The CDR3 is CSTGSYTF. CDR3 DNA sequence: TGCAGCACTGGTTCCTACACCTTC.

This sequence joins TRBV5-8 and TRBJ1-2; 7 nucleotides match TRBD1. Germline CDR1 is SGHTS and CDR2 is YDEGEE. Trimming removed 2 bases from V and 5 bases from J; junction bases left unmatched: 9. This CDR3 is built from 15 residues. The CDR3 reads CASSFGDREIYGYTF. The DNA of the CDR3 is TGTGCCAGCAGCTTCGGAGACAGGGAGATTTATGGCTACACCTTC.

CDR3 amino acids: CASRPTGREAYEQYF. The CDR3 DNA follows: TGTGCCAGCCGGCCCACCGGGAGAGAGGCCTACGAGCAGTACTTC. The genes are TRBV5-6 and TRBJ2-7; maybe TRBD2 (6 bases). The CDR3 spans 15 residues. Germline values: CDR1 SGHDT, CDR2 YYEEEE. The ends were cut back, 7 bases at V and 2 bases at J, with 19 bases in the middle.

Details on this clone: With a much larger clone just one base away, this may be a read error. The CDR3 DNA reads as TGTGCCAGCAGCCAGGGACTAGCGGGAAATGAGCAGTTCTTC. It translates to CASSQGLAGNEQFF. This rearrangement joins TRBV7-9 to TRBJ2-1, with TRBD2 identical over 13 bases. V dropped 5 bases and J dropped 7; count of bases not matched to a gene: 2. The germline V gene encodes CDR1 SEHNR and CDR2 FQNEAQ (reference sequence). This CDR3 has 14 amino acids.

CDR3 in amino acids: CASSFDREDNSPLHF. CDR3 bases: TGCGCCAGCAGCTTCGACAGGGAAGATAATTCACCCCTCCACTTT. The chain employs TRBV4-1 and TRBJ1-6; 7 nucleotides align to TRBD1. Losses at the gene ends were 5 bases for V and 5 bases for J; bases not matched to a gene: 6. CDR3 length: 15 residues. Germline CDR1 reads MGHRA; CDR2 reads YSYEKL.

The V and J genes are TRBV11-2 and TRBJ1-4, with a tentative D call TRBD1 (6 bases). The CDR3 runs 14 residues. With 5 bases removed from V and 2 bases from J, the gap between germline ends came to 9 bases. Germline loops: CDR1 SGHAT, CDR2 FQNNGV. The CDR3 DNA follows: TGTGCCAGCAGCCCAGGGGTTACTAATGAAAAACTGTTTTTT. Translating it yields CASSPGVTNEKLFF.

This rearrangement joins TRBV2 to TRBJ2-3; 11 positions agree with TRBD2. CDR3 length: 16 amino acids. Germline CDR1 and CDR2: SNHLY and FYNNEI. V lost 4 bases, J lost 0 bases, and 3 bases stayed unmatched. CDR3 nucleotide sequence: TGTGCCAGCAGTGTTTGGACTAGCGGGAGCACAGATACGCAGTATTTT. Translation gives CASSVWTSGSTDTQYF.

The chain recombines TRBV7-6 with TRBJ2-7; 9 bases are shared with TRBD1. The CDR3 spans 15 residues. Germline CDR1 SGHVS, CDR2 FNYEAQ. With V trimmed by 2 bases and J by 3 bases, 5 bases remained unmatched. Written as DNA, the CDR3 is TGTGCCAGCAGCTTAACCCGGGACAGGGTCTACGAGCAGTACTTC. This sequence encodes CASSLTRDRVYEQYF.